A selection of T cell receptor beta chains follows, all from one sample in a study of T cell responses to AZD1222 COVID-19 vaccine. The data were produced by immunoSEQ multiplex PCR, yet TCRdb's version contains in-frame clones alone and is incomplete. The sample holds some 130,000 clones, about 90% seen once. The starting material was peripheral blood, obtained 28 days after the second AZD1222 dose. The source of these receptors is an adult who received the AZD1222 COVID-19 vaccine. Each CDR3 is given with its conserved first and last residue.

V gene	J gene	CDR3 protein
TRBV7-8	TRBJ1-5	CASSLGAPQGASQPQHF
TRBV5-6	TRBJ1-2	CASSALVPGGYTF
TRBV5-8	TRBJ2-7	CASSLEGRVEFYEQYF
TRBV19	TRBJ1-1	CASRLGQGNTEAFF
TRBV9	TRBJ2-1	CASSLRDALGVEQFF
TRBV7-2	TRBJ1-6	CASSLHGGNSPLHF
TRBV5-1	TRBJ1-2	CASSPGGVGGYTF
TRBV19	TRBJ1-5	CASNAGQGNQPQHF
TRBV18	TRBJ1-1	CASSPPGYEANTEAFF
TRBV6-2/TRBV6-3	TRBJ2-3	CASSYSRGGLRNTQYF
TRBV18	TRBJ2-1	CASSPGGGPYNEQFF
TRBV10-3	TRBJ1-3	CAISDEARTSGNTIYF
TRBV24-1	TRBJ1-2	CATSEGPGQGRGYTF
TRBV28	TRBJ2-7	CASSFRDRGHEQYF
TRBV7-3	TRBJ1-2	CASSLSGGDSGYTF
TRBV5-1	TRBJ1-2	CASSLVFRDGYTF
TRBV6-5	TRBJ1-5	CASHDSNQPQHF
TRBV5-4	TRBJ1-3	CASSLGLDTIYF
TRBV7-3	TRBJ2-2	CASTLGSHGELFF
TRBV2	TRBJ1-6	CASRSGQANSYNSPLHF
TRBV30	TRBJ1-5	CAWSGGDQPQHF
TRBV5-4	TRBJ2-7	CASSFDLEQYF
TRBV7-3	TRBJ1-1	CASSLNSGTEAFF
TRBV7-2	TRBJ2-3	CASSPGLVDLTDTQYF
TRBV19	TRBJ1-6	CASSRDGGNSPLHF
TRBV9	TRBJ1-1	CASSVAQNTEAFF
TRBV2	TRBJ2-3	CASRVQGVGADTQYF
TRBV7-9	TRBJ1-4	CASSLEGPAGKLFF
TRBV7-2	TRBJ1-2	CASSSDRALSYGYTF
TRBV4-3	TRBJ1-5	CASSRTWSDSPQHF
TRBV7-2	TRBJ2-5	CASSPGDLLSVETQYF
TRBV14	TRBJ1-6	CASSLHQGGSPLHF
TRBV6-2/TRBV6-3	TRBJ2-1	CASSYWRGNEQFF
TRBV21-1	TRBJ2-7	CASSPAAPGTGAYEQYF
TRBV7-3	TRBJ1-3	CASSLDPGSDTIYF
TRBV5-1	TRBJ2-3	CASSGRATDTQYF
TRBV4-1	TRBJ1-6	CASSPLTLVSYNSPLHF
TRBV7-8	TRBJ2-4	CASSLRGSGKNIQYF
TRBV3-1/TRBV3-2	TRBJ1-6	CASSQTTGIESPLHF
TRBV7-9	TRBJ2-7	CASSLLQRRDRGYEQYF
TRBV2	TRBJ1-2	CASTRTGTQFGYGYTF
TRBV6-6	TRBJ2-7	CASGQTGFGPYEQYF
TRBV7-2	TRBJ2-2	CASSYGQGYTGELFF
TRBV6-2/TRBV6-3	TRBJ1-1	CASSYKGGAHTEAFF
TRBV19	TRBJ2-5	CATGGAGEAGETQYF